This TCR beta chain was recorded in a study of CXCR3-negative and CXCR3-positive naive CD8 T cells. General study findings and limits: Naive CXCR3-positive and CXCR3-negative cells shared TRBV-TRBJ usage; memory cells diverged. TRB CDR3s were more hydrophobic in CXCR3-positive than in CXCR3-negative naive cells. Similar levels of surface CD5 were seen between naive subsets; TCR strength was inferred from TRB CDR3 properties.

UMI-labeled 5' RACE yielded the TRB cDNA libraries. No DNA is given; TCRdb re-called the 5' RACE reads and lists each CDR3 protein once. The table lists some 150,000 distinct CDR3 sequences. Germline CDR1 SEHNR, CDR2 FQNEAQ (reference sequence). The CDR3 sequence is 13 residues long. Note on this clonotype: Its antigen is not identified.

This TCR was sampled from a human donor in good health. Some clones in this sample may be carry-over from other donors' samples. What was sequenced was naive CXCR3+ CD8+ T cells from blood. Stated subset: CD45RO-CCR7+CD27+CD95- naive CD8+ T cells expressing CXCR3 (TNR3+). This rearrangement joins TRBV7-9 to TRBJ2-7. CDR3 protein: CASSPSGSYEQYF.